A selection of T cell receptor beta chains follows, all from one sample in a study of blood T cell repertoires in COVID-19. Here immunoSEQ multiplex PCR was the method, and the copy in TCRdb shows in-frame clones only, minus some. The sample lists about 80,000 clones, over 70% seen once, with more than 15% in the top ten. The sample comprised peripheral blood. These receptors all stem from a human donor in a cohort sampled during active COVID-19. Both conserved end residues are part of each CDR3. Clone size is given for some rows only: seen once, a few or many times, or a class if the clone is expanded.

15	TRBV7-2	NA	CASSFQAGVGETQYF
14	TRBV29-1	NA	CSVDSGTGYNEQFF
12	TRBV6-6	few	CASSPTGLGYTF
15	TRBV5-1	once	CASSRSPGYTDTQYF
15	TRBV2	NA	CASSEVVRGYTEAFF
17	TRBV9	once	CASSATPGTSGLNEQFF
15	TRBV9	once	CASSAGLGGVDTQYF
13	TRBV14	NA	CASSLYRNGELFF
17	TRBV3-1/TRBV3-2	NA	CASSQGRSPSFNEKLFF
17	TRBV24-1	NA	CATSDPRQGRPQETQYF
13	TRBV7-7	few	CASSHDRGAEAFF
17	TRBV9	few	CASSGNSGGPKSNTQYF
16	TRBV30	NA	CAWSRGPDSGGEKLFF